The 12 T cell receptor beta chains reported below all come from one sample, sequenced in a study of T cell responses to AZD1222 COVID-19 vaccine. TCRdb's table, derived via immunoSEQ multiplex PCR, lists solely in-frame clones and lacks some. The sample has 110,000 or so clones, about 82% seen once. Sequenced material: peripheral blood, taken on day 0 of AZD1222 vaccination. The receptors originated from an adult in good health.

V is TRBV7-2 and J is TRBJ1-1; TRBD1 might be the D (6 bases). The CDR3 loop spans 14 amino acids. In germline, CDR1 is SGHTA, CDR2 FQGNSA. Trimming left V 5 bases short and J 0 bases short, with 10 bases between. CDR3: CASSEGGVNTEAFF. CDR3 coding DNA: TGTGCCAGCAGCGAGGGGGGAGTGAACACTGAAGCTTTCTTT.

The chain is built from TRBV6-1 and TRBJ1-5; the D is unclear. The CDR3 has 14 residues. In germline, CDR1 is MNHNS, CDR2 SASEGT. V was shortened by 1 base and J by 11 bases, with 15 bases between the two germline ends. The CDR3 DNA is TGTGCCAGCAGTGAAGAACCGGCGGTGGGAGCCCAGCATTTT. This encodes CASSEEPAVGAQHF.

V gene TRBV9 combines with J gene TRBJ1-6; D not certain. CDR1 is SGDLS, CDR2 YYNGEE, per germline. The V and J ends lost 3 bases and 9 bases respectively, with 13 bases between them. The CDR3 spans 14 residues. DNA for the CDR3: TGTGCCAGCAGCGCCGACGTATGGTCTTCACCCCTCCACTTT. This encodes CASSADVWSSPLHF.

The chain links TRBV5-4 to TRBJ2-3, with 8 bases identical to TRBD1. The length of the CDR3 is 14 residues. V shed 4 bases, J shed 3 bases, and the junction held 4 bases outside the gene matches. Germline V gene sequence: CDR1 SGHNT, CDR2 YYREEE (reference sequence). CDR3 DNA sequence: TGTGCCAGCAGCCCAGGGGGCTCTACAGATACGCAGTATTTT. This codes for CASSPGGSTDTQYF.

The V gene is TRBV7-9, the J gene TRBJ1-4, with 9 bases matching TRBD1. Germline loops: CDR1 SEHNR, CDR2 FQNEAQ (reference sequence). There are 15 residues in the CDR3. V trimming: 2 bases; J trimming: 5 bases; junction bases outside the gene matches: 3. The CDR3 nucleotides read TGTGCCAGCAGCTTACGACAGGGGGAGAATGAAAAACTGTTTTTT. Its translation: CASSLRQGENEKLFF.

The V gene is TRBV19, the J gene TRBJ1-2; the D gene is possibly TRBD1 (5 bases). The germline V and J ends were trimmed by 1 base and 8 bases, with 20 bases remaining between them. The CDR3 consists of 16 residues. Germline V gives CDR1 LNHDA, CDR2 SQIVND (reference sequence). The CDR3 protein is CASSIVPTGRTIGYTF. CDR3 bases: TGTGCCAGTAGTATAGTTCCCACGGGACGGACTATCGGCTACACCTTC.

The chain carries TRBV25-1 and TRBJ1-2; no clear D. CDR3 size: 14 residues. Trimming took 8 bases from V and 2 from J, leaving 15 bases between them. The V gene's germline CDR1 is MGHDK and CDR2 SYGVNS. The CDR3 DNA follows: TGTGCCAGCGCGCCCGCAGTAGCGAACTATGGCTACACCTTC. Protein product: CASAPAVANYGYTF.

The chain links TRBV30 to TRBJ2-5; 7 bases line up with TRBD1. The CDR3 contains 13 residues. Germline V gives CDR1 GTSNPN, CDR2 SVGIG (reference sequence). The V segment lost 3 bases and the J segment 5 bases; nucleotides outside the gene matches: 6. The CDR3 DNA reads as TGTGCCTGGAGGCGGACAGGAGACGAGACCCAGTACTTC. It yields the protein CAWRRTGDETQYF.

The rearrangement joins TRBV18 to TRBJ1-2, with 8 bases aligning to TRBD1. Trimming cost V 9 bases and J 4 bases; bases outside gene matches: 7. Germline assignment: CDR1 KGHSH and CDR2 LQKENI. The CDR3 runs to 13 residues. The CDR3 is CASSDRGGYGYTF. The CDR3 DNA reads TGTGCCAGTTCCGACAGGGGCGGCTATGGCTACACCTTC.

V and J are TRBV6-5 and TRBJ1-6; perhaps TRBD1 as D (5 bases). Germline assignment: CDR1 MNHEY and CDR2 SVGAGI. The CDR3 is made up of 14 amino acids. Trimming pared 6 bases from V and 9 bases from J, leaving 15 bases between. The CDR3 sequence is CASSLNIGTSPLHF. The CDR3 nucleotides read TGTGCCAGCAGCCTTAACATTGGGACTTCACCCCTCCACTTT.

This clone was seen just once. This rearrangement joins TRBV15 to TRBJ2-3, with D perhaps matching TRBD1 or TRBD2 (5 bases each). CDR3 length equals 16 residues. V lost 4 bases to trimming and J lost 6 bases, with 20 bases between them. Looked up from germline, CDR1 is LNHNV and CDR2 is YYDKDF (reference sequence). The CDR3 loop reads CATSTRDGLTRDTQYF. The CDR3 region has the DNA TGTGCCACCAGCACCAGGGACGGCCTTACTAGGGATACGCAGTATTTT.

The rearrangement joins TRBV25-1 to TRBJ2-5, with TRBD2 as a possible D gene (6 bases). The CDR3 has 13 residues. Germline-derived CDR1 and CDR2 are MGHDK and SYGVNS. V was pared by 5 bases and J by 5 bases, with 12 bases between. The CDR3 region is CASSWGVQETQYF. For the CDR3, the DNA is TGTGCCAGCAGTTGGGGGGTTCAGGAGACCCAGTACTTC.